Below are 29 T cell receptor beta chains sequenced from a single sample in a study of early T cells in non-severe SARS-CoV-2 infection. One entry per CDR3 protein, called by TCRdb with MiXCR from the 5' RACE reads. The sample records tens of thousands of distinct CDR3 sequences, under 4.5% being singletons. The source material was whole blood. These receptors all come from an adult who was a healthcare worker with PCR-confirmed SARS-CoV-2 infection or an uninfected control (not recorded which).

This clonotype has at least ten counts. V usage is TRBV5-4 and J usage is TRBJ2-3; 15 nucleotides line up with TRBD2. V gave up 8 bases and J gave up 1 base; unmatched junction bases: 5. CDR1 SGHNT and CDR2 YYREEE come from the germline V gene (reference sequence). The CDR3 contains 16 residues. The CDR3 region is CASGLAGGHRTDTQYF. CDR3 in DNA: TGTGCCAGTGGACTAGCGGGGGGGCACCGCACAGATACGCAGTATTTT.

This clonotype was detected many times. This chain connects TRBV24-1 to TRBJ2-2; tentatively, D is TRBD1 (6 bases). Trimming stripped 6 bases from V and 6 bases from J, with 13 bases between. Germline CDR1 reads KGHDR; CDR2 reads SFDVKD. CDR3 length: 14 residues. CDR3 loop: CATSYYRDPGELFF. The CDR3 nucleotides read TGTGCCACCAGTTACTACAGGGACCCCGGGGAGCTGTTTTTT.

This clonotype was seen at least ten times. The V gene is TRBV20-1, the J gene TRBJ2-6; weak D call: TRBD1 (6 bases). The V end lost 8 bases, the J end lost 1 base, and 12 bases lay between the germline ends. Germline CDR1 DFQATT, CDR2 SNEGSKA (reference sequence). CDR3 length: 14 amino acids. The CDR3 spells CSSAQGSGANVLTF. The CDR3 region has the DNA TGCAGTTCGGCACAGGGATCTGGGGCCAACGTCCTGACTTTC.

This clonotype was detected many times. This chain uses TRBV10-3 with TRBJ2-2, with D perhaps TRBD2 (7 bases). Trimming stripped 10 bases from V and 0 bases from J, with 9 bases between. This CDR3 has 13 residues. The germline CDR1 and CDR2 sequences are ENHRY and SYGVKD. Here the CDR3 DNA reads TGTGCCACGGGGGGCACGAACACCGGGGAGCTGTTTTTT. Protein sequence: CATGGTNTGELFF.

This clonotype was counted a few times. Here the CDR3 reads CASSLALGAGTRGYEQYF. Written as DNA, the CDR3 is TGCGCCAGCAGCTTGGCCTTGGGGGCCGGGACACGCGGTTACGAGCAGTACTTC. The rearrangement links TRBV5-1 to TRBJ2-7; tentative D call: TRBD1 (6 bases). The germline V gene has CDR1 SGHRS and CDR2 YFSETQ. The CDR3 extends over 18 amino acids. Trimming shortened V by 0 bases and J by 4 bases, and 23 bases separated the two germline ends.

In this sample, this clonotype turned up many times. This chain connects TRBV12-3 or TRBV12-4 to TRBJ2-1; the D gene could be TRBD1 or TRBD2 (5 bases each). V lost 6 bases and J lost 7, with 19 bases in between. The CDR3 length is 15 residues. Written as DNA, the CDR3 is TGTGCCAGCAGCGCGCGGAGGACCTGGGGGAATGAGCAGTTCTTC. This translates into CASSARRTWGNEQFF.

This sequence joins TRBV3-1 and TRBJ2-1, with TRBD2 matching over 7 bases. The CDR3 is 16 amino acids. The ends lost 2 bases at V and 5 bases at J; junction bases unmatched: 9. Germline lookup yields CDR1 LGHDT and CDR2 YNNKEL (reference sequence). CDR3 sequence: CASSQRLAERNNEQFF. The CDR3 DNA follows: TGTGCCAGCAGCCAACGCCTAGCGGAGAGGAACAATGAGCAGTTCTTC.

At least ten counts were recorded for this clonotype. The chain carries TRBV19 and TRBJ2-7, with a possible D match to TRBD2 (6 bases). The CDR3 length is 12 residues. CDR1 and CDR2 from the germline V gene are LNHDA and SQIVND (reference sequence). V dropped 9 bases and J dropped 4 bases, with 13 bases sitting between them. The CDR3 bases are TGTGCCAGCCGGGACTCCGCTTACGAGCAGTACTTC. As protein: CASRDSAYEQYF.

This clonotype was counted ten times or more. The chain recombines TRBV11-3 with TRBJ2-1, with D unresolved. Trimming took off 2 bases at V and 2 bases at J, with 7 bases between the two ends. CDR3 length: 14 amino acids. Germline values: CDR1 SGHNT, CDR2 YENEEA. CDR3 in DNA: TGTGCCAGCAGCTTAAACCCAGCCTACAATGAGCAGTTCTTC. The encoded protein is CASSLNPAYNEQFF. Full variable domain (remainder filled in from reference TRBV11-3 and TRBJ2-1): EAGVVQSPRYKIIEKKQPVAFWCNPISGHNTLYWYLQNLGQGPELLIRYENEEAVDDSQLPKDRFSAERLKGVDSTLKIQPAELGDSAVYLCASSLNPAYNEQFFGPGTRLTVL.

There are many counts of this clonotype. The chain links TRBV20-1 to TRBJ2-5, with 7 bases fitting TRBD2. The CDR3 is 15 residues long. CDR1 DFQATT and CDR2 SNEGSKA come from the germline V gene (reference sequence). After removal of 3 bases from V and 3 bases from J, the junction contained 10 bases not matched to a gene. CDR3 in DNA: TGCAGTGCTAGCGATTTAGGACTAGGCAAAGAGACCCAGTACTTC. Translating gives CSASDLGLGKETQYF.

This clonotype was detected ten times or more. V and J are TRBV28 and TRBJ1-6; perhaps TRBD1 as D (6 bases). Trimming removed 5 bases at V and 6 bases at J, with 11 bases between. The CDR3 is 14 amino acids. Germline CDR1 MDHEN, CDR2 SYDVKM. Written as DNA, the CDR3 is TGTGCCAGCAGTCGGACAGCGCCTAATTCACCCCTCCACTTT. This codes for CASSRTAPNSPLHF.

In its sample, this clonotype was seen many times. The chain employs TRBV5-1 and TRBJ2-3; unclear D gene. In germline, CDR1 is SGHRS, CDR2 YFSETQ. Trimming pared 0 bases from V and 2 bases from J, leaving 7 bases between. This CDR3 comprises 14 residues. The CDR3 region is CASSLEQDTDTQYF. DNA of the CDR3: TGCGCCAGCAGCTTGGAGCAAGACACAGATACGCAGTATTTT.

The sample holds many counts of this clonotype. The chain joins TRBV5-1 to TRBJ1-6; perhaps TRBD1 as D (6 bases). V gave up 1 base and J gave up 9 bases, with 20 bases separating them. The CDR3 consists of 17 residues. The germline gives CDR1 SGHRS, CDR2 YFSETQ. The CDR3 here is CASSLFVSGEGFSPLHF. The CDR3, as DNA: TGCGCCAGCAGCTTGTTTGTGTCAGGGGAGGGTTTTTCACCCCTCCACTTT.

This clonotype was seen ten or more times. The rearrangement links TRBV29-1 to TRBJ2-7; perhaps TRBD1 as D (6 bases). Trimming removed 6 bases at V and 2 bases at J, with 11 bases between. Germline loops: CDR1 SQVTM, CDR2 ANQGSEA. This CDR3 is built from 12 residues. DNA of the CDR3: TGCAGCGTCCTGACAGGCCCCTACGAGCAGTACTTC. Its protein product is CSVLTGPYEQYF.

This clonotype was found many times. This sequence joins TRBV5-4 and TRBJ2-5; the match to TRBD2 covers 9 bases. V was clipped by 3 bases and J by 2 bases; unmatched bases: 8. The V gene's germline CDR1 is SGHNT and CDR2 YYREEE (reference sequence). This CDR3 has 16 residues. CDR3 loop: CASSSGLAGVQETQYF. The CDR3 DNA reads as TGTGCCAGCAGCTCGGGACTAGCTGGGGTTCAAGAGACCCAGTACTTC.

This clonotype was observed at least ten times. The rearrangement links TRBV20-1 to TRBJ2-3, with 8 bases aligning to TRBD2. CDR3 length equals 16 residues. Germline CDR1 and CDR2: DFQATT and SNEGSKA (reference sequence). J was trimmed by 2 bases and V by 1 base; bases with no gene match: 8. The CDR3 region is CSARVRTSRATDTQYF. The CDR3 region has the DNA TGCAGTGCTAGAGTCCGGACTAGCAGAGCCACAGATACGCAGTATTTT.

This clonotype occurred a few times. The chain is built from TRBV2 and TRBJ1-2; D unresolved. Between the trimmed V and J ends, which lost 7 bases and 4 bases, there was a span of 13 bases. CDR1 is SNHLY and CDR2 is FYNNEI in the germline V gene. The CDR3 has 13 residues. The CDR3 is CASKREDLYGYTF. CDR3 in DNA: TGTGCCAGCAAAAGGGAAGACCTCTATGGCTACACCTTC.

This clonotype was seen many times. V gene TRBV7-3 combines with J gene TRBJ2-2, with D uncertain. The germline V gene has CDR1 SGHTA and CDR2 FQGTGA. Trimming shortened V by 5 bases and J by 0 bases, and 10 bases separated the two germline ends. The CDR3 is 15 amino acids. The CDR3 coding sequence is TGTGCCAGCAGCACGGACCATTCGAACACCGGGGAGCTGTTTTTT. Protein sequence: CASSTDHSNTGELFF. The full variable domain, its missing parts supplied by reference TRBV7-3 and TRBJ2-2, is GAGVSQTPSNKVTEKGKYVELRCDPISGHTALYWYRQSLGQGPEFLIYFQGTGAADDSGLPNDRFFAVRPEGSVSTLKIQRTERGDSAVYLCASSTDHSNTGELFFGEGSRLTVL.

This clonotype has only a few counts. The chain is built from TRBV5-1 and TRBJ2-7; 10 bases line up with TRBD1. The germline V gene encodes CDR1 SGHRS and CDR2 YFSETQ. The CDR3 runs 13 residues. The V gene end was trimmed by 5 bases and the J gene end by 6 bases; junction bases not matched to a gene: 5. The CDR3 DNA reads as TGCGCCAGCAGAACCGGGACAGGGGTCGAGCAGTACTTC. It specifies CASRTGTGVEQYF.

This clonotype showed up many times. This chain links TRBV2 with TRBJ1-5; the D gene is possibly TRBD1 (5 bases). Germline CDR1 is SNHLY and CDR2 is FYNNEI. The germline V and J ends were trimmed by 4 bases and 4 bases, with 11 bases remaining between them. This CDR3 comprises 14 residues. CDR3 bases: TGTGCCAGCAGTGCAAGGACACCTAATCAGCCCCAGCATTTT. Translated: CASSARTPNQPQHF.

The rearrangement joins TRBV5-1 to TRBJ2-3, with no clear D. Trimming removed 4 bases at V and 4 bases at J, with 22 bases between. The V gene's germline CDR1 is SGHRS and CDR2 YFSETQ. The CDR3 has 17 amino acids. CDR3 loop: CASSPDSNGFSADTQYF. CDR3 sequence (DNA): TGCGCCAGCAGCCCAGATTCGAACGGCTTCTCCGCAGATACGCAGTATTTT.

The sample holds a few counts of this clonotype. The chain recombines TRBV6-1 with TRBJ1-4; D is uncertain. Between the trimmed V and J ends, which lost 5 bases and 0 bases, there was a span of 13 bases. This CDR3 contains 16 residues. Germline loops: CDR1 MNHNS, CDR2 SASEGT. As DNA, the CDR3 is TGTGCCAGCAGTTCCTCAGGAAAAACAACTAATGAAAAACTGTTTTTT. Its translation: CASSSSGKTTNEKLFF.

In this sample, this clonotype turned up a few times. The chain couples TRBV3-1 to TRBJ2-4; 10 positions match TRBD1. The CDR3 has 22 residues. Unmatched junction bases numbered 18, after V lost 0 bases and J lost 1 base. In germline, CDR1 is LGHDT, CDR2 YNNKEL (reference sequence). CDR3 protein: CASSQESPTGGLVFDAKNIQYF. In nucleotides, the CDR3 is TGTGCCAGCAGCCAAGAGTCCCCGACAGGGGGCTTGGTTTTTGACGCCAAAAACATTCAGTACTTC.

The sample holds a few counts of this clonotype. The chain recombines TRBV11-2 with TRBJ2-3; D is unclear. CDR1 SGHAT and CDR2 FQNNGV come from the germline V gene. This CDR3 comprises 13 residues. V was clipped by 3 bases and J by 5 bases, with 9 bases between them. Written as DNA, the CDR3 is TGTGCCAGCAGCTTCCCTTACGGAGATACGCAGTATTTT. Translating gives CASSFPYGDTQYF.

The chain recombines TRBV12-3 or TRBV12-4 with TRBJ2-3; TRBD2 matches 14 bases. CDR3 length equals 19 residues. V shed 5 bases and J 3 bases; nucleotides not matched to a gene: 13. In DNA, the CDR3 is TGTGCCAGCAGTCCGCCCCGGGGGGGGACTAGCGGGAGAACAGATACGCAGTATTTT. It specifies CASSPPRGGTSGRTDTQYF.

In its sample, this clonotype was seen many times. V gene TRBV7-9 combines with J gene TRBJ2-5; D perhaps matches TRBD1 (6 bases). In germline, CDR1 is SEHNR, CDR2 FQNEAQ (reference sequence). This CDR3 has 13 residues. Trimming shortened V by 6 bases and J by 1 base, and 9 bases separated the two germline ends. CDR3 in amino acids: CASSVGGQETQYF. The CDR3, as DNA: TGTGCCAGCAGTGTAGGGGGCCAAGAGACCCAGTACTTC.

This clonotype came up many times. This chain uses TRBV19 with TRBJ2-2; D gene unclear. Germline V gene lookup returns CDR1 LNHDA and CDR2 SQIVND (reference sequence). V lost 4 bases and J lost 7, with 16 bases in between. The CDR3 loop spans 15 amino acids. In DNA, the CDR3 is TGTGCCAGTAGTAGTGGATCCGCCAACCTCGGGGAGCTGTTTTTT. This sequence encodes CASSSGSANLGELFF.

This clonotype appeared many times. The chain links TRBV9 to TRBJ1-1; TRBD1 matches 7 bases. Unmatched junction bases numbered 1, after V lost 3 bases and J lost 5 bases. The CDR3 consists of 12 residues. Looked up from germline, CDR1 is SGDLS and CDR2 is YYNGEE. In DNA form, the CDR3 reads TGTGCCAGCAGCGCACAGGGGACTGAAGCTTTCTTT. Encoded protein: CASSAQGTEAFF.

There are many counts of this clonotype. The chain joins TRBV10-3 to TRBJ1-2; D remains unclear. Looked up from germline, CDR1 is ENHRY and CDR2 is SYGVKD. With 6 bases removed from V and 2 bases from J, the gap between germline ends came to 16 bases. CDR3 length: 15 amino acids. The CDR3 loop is CAIRGSVRVNYGYTF. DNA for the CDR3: TGTGCCATCAGAGGTTCCGTTCGAGTCAACTATGGCTACACCTTC.